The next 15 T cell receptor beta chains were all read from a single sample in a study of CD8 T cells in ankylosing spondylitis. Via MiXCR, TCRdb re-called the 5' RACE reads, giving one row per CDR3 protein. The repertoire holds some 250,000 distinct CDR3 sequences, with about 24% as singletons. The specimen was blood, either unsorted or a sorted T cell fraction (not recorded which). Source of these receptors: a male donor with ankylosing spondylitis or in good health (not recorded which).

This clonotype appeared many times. CDR3: CSSIYSYNEQFF. The CDR3 nucleotides are TGCAGTTCAATCTACAGTTACAATGAGCAGTTCTTC. This chain uses TRBV20-1 with TRBJ2-1; D ambiguous. The ends were cut back, 8 bases at V and 4 bases at J, with 12 bases in the middle. The CDR3 spans 12 residues. Germline V lookup: CDR1 DFQATT, CDR2 SNEGSKA (reference sequence).

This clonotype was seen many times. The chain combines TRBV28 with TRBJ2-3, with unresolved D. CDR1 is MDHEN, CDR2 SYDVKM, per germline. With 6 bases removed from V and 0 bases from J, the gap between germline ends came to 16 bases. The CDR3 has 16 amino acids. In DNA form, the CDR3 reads TGTGCCAGCAGCCCCAATGCTGGGTTTAGCACAGATACGCAGTATTTT. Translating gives CASSPNAGFSTDTQYF. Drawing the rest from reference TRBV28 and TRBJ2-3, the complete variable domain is DVKVTQSSRYLVKRTGEKVFLECVQDMDHENMFWYRQDPGLGLRLIYFSYDVKMKEKGDIPEGYSVSREKKERFSLILESASTNQTSMYLCASSPNAGFSTDTQYFGPGTRLTVL.

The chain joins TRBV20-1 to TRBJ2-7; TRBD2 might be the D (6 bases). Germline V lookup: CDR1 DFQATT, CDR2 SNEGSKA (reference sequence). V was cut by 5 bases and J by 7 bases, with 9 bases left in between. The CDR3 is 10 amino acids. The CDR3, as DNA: TGCAGTGCTGTACGGGGGGAGCAGTACTTC. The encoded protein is CSAVRGEQYF.

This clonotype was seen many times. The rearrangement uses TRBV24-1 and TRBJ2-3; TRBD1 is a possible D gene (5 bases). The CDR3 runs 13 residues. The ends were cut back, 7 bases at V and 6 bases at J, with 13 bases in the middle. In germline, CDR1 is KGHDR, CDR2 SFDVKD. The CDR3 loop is CATSLIRGDTQYF. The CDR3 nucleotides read TGTGCCACCAGCCTCATTAGGGGTGATACGCAGTATTTT.

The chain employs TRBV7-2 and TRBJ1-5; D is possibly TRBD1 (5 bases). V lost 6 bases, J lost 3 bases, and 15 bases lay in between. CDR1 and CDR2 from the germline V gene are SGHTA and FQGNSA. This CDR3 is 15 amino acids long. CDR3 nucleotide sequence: TGTGCCAGCAGTCCCGTGGGGGGACTCAATCAGCCCCAGCATTTT. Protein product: CASSPVGGLNQPQHF.

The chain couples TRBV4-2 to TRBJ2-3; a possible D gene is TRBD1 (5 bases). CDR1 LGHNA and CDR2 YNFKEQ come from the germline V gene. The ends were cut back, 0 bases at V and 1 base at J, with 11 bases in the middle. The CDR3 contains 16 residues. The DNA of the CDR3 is TGTGCCAGCAGCCAAGAAGGGCTAGGGGGCACAGATACGCAGTATTTT. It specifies CASSQEGLGGTDTQYF.

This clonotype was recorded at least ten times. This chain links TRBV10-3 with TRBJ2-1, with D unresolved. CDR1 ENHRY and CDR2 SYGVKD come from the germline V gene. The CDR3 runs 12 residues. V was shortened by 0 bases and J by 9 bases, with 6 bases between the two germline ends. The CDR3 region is CAISESDGEQFF. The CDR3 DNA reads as TGTGCCATCAGTGAGTCAGATGGTGAGCAGTTCTTC.

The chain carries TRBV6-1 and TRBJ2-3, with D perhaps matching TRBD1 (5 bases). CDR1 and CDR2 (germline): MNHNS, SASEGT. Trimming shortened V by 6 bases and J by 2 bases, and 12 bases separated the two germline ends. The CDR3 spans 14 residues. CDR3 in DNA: TGTGCCAGCAGACACCGGACATACACAGATACGCAGTATTTT. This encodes CASRHRTYTDTQYF.

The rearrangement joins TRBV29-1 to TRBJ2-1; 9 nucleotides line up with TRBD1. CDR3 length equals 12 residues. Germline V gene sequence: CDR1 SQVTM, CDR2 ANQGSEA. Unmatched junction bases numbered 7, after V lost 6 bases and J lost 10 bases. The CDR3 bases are TGCAGCGTGGACAGGGGCGGCGGCGAGCAGTTCTTC. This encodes CSVDRGGGEQFF.

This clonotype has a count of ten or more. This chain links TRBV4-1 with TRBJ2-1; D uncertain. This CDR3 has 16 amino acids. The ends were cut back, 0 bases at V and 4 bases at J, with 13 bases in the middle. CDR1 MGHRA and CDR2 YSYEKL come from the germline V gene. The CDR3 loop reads CASSQDAVASYNEQFF. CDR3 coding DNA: TGCGCCAGCAGCCAAGATGCGGTAGCTTCGTACAATGAGCAGTTCTTC.

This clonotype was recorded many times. The CDR3 here is CASSQPRDRVYGYTF. The CDR3, as DNA: TGCGCCAGCAGCCAACCCCGGGACAGGGTTTATGGCTACACCTTC. The gene calls are TRBV4-1 and TRBJ1-2, with 9 bases matching TRBD1. The CDR3 contains 15 residues. V lost 2 bases, J lost 5 bases, and 6 bases stayed unmatched. Looked up from germline, CDR1 is MGHRA and CDR2 is YSYEKL.

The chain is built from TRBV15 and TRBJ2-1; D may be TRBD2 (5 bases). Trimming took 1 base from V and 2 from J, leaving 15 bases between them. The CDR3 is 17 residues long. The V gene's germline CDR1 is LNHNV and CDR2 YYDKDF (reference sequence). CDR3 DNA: TGTGCCACCAGCAGAGGGCCCGGGGTGGACGCCTACAATGAGCAGTTCTTC. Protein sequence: CATSRGPGVDAYNEQFF.

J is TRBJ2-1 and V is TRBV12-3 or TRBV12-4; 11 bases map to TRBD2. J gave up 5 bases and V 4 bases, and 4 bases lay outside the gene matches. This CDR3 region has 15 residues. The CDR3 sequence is CASSYSGGANNEQFF. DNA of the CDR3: TGTGCCAGCAGTTATAGCGGGGGGGCGAACAATGAGCAGTTCTTC.

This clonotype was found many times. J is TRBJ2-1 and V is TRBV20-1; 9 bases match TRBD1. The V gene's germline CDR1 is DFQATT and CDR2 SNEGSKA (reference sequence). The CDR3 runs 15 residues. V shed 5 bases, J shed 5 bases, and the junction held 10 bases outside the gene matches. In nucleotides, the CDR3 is TGCAGTGCTGATCCCGGGACAGGGAAAAACAATGAGCAGTTCTTC. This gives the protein CSADPGTGKNNEQFF.

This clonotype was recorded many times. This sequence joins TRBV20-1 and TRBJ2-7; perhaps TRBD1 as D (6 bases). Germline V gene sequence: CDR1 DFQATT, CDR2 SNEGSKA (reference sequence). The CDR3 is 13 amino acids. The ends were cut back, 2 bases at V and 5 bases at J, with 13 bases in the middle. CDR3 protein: CSARLTGYHEQYF. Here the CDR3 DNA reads TGCAGTGCTAGACTTACAGGGTACCACGAGCAGTACTTC.